This TCR beta chain was sequenced in a study of OX40 agonist ivuxolimab in advanced cancers. Profiled with immunoSEQ multiplex PCR; TCRdb holds only in-frame clones, not every one. The profile shows over 75,000 clones, roughly 89% of them singletons. The CDR3 sequence is 14 residues long. The germline CDR1 and CDR2 sequences are SEHNR and FQNEAQ (reference sequence). V lost 0 bases and J lost 8, with 13 bases in between. Study-wide results and caveats: Low levels of normalized T-cell clonal expansion also appeared in some nonresponders. Patients who responded partially at 0.1-3.0 mg/kg showed clonal expansion ranking among the lowest.

As for this clone: Its target is unknown.

This sequence was found in an adult with an advanced solid tumor such as melanoma, head and neck, liver or kidney cancer. The sample in question was CD4+ or CD8+ T cells sorted from blood, obtained in a trial of the OX40 agonist ivuxolimab. V and J are TRBV7-9 and TRBJ1-2; D is unclear. CDR3 sequence reads: CASSLAQPIEGYTF. The CDR3 nucleotides are TGTGCCAGCAGCTTAGCACAGCCGATTGAGGGCTACACCTTC.